What follows are 25 T cell receptor beta chains derived from one specimen sequenced in a study of shared clonotypes between healthy human individuals. Generated by immunoSEQ multiplex PCR, the TCRdb table keeps only in-frame clones and is missing some. The sample consists of approximately 740,000 clones, 90% to 95% of them appearing once. The naive CD8 population came from CD45RO-negative cells selected for CCR7, without terminally differentiated effector memory CD45RA+ cells. Sequenced input: naive CD8+ T cells sorted from blood. These receptors all come from a man aged 30 to 45 in good health.

The genes are TRBV7-2 and TRBJ2-1; a weak D match, TRBD2 (6 bases). Trimming took off 5 bases at V and 10 bases at J, with 15 bases between the two ends. CDR3 length: 13 amino acids. From germline, CDR1 is SGHTA and CDR2 FQGNSA. The CDR3 coding sequence is TGTGCCAGCAGCCCCCATCTTGGGAGGGAGCAGTTCTTC. Translation gives CASSPHLGREQFF.

CDR3 coding DNA: TGTGCCAGCAGCGCCCCGGGACGAAAAAGTTACGAGCAGTACTTC. This encodes CASSAPGRKSYEQYF. The rearrangement links TRBV7-8 to TRBJ2-7, with D perhaps being TRBD1 or TRBD2 (5 bases each). CDR1 and CDR2 (germline): SGHVS, FQNEAQ. The V end lost 5 bases, the J end lost 4 bases, and 18 bases lay between the germline ends. This CDR3 is 15 amino acids long.

The chain links TRBV6-1 to TRBJ2-2; 7 nucleotides line up with TRBD1. Germline trimming cut 1 base from V and 12 bases from J; bases unmatched to any gene: 11. The CDR3 is 15 amino acids. Germline lookup yields CDR1 MNHNS and CDR2 SASEGT. CDR3 coding DNA: TGTGCCAGCAGTGAAGAACCGGGACAGAAGTGGAAGCTGTTTTTT. It is translated as CASSEEPGQKWKLFF.

This clone appeared once. The genes are TRBV6-1 and TRBJ2-7, with TRBD2 as a possible D gene (5 bases). V shed 1 base and J shed 2 bases, with 9 bases lying between them. The CDR3 loop spans 14 amino acids. Germline V CDR1 and CDR2: MNHNS, SASEGT. The CDR3 sequence is CASSEEVGTYEQYF. DNA for the CDR3: TGTGCCAGCAGTGAAGAGGTCGGGACCTACGAGCAGTACTTC.

J is TRBJ2-7 and V is TRBV19; 7 bases are a match to TRBD2. After removal of 5 bases from V and 5 bases from J, the junction contained 9 bases not matched to a gene. The germline V gene encodes CDR1 LNHDA and CDR2 SQIVND (reference sequence). The CDR3 has 14 amino acids. In DNA form, the CDR3 reads TGTGCCAGTAGTGCCACTAGCGCCCAGGACGAGCAGTACTTC. Its protein is CASSATSAQDEQYF.

The CDR3 loop reads CASSLVLAEGKYF. CDR3 coding DNA: TGTGCCAGCAGCTTAGTTCTGGCCGAAGGAAAGTACTTC. This sequence joins TRBV7-8 and TRBJ2-7, with D uncertain. The CDR3 spans 13 residues. Trimming took off 1 base at V and 11 bases at J, with 15 bases between the two ends. Looked up from germline, CDR1 is SGHVS and CDR2 is FQNEAQ.

CDR3: CASSVAGKQETQYF. In nucleotides, the CDR3 is TGTGCCAGCAGCGTAGCGGGAAAACAAGAGACCCAGTACTTC. The gene calls are TRBV9 and TRBJ2-5, with D possibly being TRBD2 (5 bases). Germline CDR1 and CDR2: SGDLS and YYNGEE. The CDR3 totals 14 residues. The germline V and J ends were trimmed by 0 bases and 2 bases, with 8 bases remaining between them.

The V and J genes are TRBV12-5 and TRBJ2-1; the D is unclear. The CDR3 runs to 13 residues. The V gene lost 4 bases and the J gene lost 9 bases, with 13 bases spanning the gap. Germline V CDR1 and CDR2: LGHNT, FRNRAP. CDR3 sequence reads: CASGSLRVGEQFF. Written as DNA, the CDR3 is TGTGCTAGTGGTTCCCTCAGAGTGGGTGAGCAGTTCTTC.

The rearrangement joins TRBV5-4 to TRBJ2-1; 9 bases align to TRBD2. This CDR3 spans 16 amino acids. The trim removed 6 bases at V and 8 bases at J, leaving 15 bases unmatched. Germline loops: CDR1 SGHNT, CDR2 YYREEE (reference sequence). CDR3 nucleotide sequence: TGTGCCAGCACCCTGTTAGCGGGAGCTGCCGCAGATGAGCAGTTCTTC. Its protein product is CASTLLAGAAADEQFF.

The chain couples TRBV19 to TRBJ1-5, with D possibly being TRBD1 (5 bases). The V end was cut by 8 bases, the J end by 2 bases, with 13 bases between. The CDR3 length is 14 residues. Germline values: CDR1 LNHDA, CDR2 SQIVND (reference sequence). The CDR3 reads CASASGTGNQPQHF. CDR3 nucleotides: TGTGCCAGTGCCTCCGGGACGGGCAATCAGCCCCAGCATTTT. The full variable domain, in which reference TRBV19 and TRBJ1-5 provide the parts outside the CDR3, is DGGITQSPKYLFRKEGQNVTLSCEQNLNHDAMYWYRQDPGQGLRLIYYSQIVNDFQKGDIAEGYSVSREKKESFPLTVTSAQKNPTAFYLCASASGTGNQPQHFGDGTRLSIL.

The rearrangement joins TRBV2 to TRBJ2-5; 8 nucleotides align to TRBD2. The V gene end was trimmed by 1 base and the J gene end by 5 bases; junction bases not matched to a gene: 6. CDR3 length equals 15 residues. Germline CDR1 and CDR2: SNHLY and FYNNEI. DNA of the CDR3: TGTGCCAGCAGTGAAGGGGCTAGCGGGTTGGAGACCCAGTACTTC. Translated: CASSEGASGLETQYF.

This CDR3 reads CSVEDPTSGTKAGELFF. The DNA for the CDR3 is TGCAGCGTTGAAGATCCGACTAGCGGGACAAAGGCCGGGGAGCTGTTTTTT. The V and J genes are TRBV29-1 and TRBJ2-2, with 11 bases lining up with TRBD2. The CDR3 is 17 amino acids. Germline V gives CDR1 SQVTM, CDR2 ANQGSEA. J lost 6 bases, V lost 0 bases, and 9 bases had no gene match.

The chain uses TRBV7-2 and TRBJ2-7; possibly TRBD1 for D (5 bases). CDR1 is SGHTA and CDR2 is FQGNSA in the germline V gene. CDR3 length equals 16 residues. Trimming took 2 bases from V and 0 from J, leaving 14 bases between them. CDR3 sequence: CASSLSQWGTSYEQYF. The CDR3 DNA is TGTGCCAGCAGCTTAAGCCAGTGGGGCACCTCCTACGAGCAGTACTTC.

The rearrangement joins TRBV29-1 to TRBJ2-5; the match to TRBD1 covers 12 bases. J was trimmed by 5 bases and V by 3 bases; bases with no gene match: 4. The CDR3 covers 14 residues. Germline assignment: CDR1 SQVTM and CDR2 ANQGSEA. CDR3 sequence (DNA): TGCAGCGTTGACGGGGACAGGGGGCGTGAGACCCAGTACTTC. It is translated as CSVDGDRGRETQYF.

This clone was recorded only once. The V call is TRBV29-1, the J call TRBJ2-3; 8 nucleotides align to TRBD1. The length of the CDR3 is 16 residues. V shed 6 bases and J 3 bases; nucleotides not matched to a gene: 14. Germline CDR1 and CDR2: SQVTM and ANQGSEA. CDR3 nucleotides: TGCAGCGTCGGTTATTTCAGGGGGCGTAGGACAGATACGCAGTATTTT. This codes for CSVGYFRGRRTDTQYF.

The V and J genes are TRBV29-1 and TRBJ2-2; D is perhaps TRBD1 (6 bases). Deletions cut 4 bases from V and 2 bases from J, with 8 bases between. This CDR3 comprises 13 residues. CDR1 SQVTM and CDR2 ANQGSEA come from the germline V gene. In DNA form, the CDR3 reads TGCAGCGTTGGACAGGATAACACCGGGGAGCTGTTTTTT. This encodes CSVGQDNTGELFF.

This chain connects TRBV7-3 to TRBJ2-2; 8 bases are a match to TRBD1. From germline, CDR1 is SGHTA and CDR2 FQGTGA. The V gene end was trimmed by 5 bases and the J gene end by 7 bases; junction bases not matched to a gene: 18. The CDR3 runs to 18 residues. The CDR3 spells CASSTHSPGQGEVGELFF. The CDR3 DNA reads TGTGCCAGCAGCACCCACTCGCCCGGACAGGGAGAAGTCGGGGAGCTGTTTTTT.

V and J are TRBV6-6 and TRBJ2-3; D remains unclear. Looked up from germline, CDR1 is MNHNY and CDR2 is SVGAGI (reference sequence). The CDR3 is 16 residues long. Trimming took 2 bases from V and 2 from J, leaving 14 bases between them. This chain's CDR3 is CASSYRPVQATDTQYF. In DNA, the CDR3 is TGTGCCAGCAGTTACCGGCCAGTCCAGGCCACAGATACGCAGTATTTT.

This chain uses TRBV6-1 with TRBJ1-5, with 7 bases lining up with TRBD1. Germline V gives CDR1 MNHNS, CDR2 SASEGT. The CDR3 consists of 16 residues. Trimming took 3 bases from V and 11 from J; bases not matched to a gene: 16. The CDR3 protein is CASSDQTGYGQSAQHF. CDR3 coding DNA: TGTGCCAGCAGTGACCAGACAGGGTATGGGCAATCAGCCCAGCATTTT.

Details on this clone: This sample includes further DNA sequences coding for the same CDR3. The J gene is TRBJ2-7, the V gene TRBV19; the match to TRBD2 covers 7 bases. Germline loops: CDR1 LNHDA, CDR2 SQIVND (reference sequence). The CDR3 has 12 residues. The V gene end was trimmed by 6 bases and the J gene end by 1 base; junction bases not matched to a gene: 0. CDR3 sequence reads: CASSGGSYEQYF. Here the CDR3 DNA reads TGTGCCAGTAGCGGGGGGTCCTACGAGCAGTACTTC.

The chain couples TRBV19 to TRBJ1-1, with no clear D. With 6 bases removed from V and 1 base from J, the gap between germline ends came to 18 bases. CDR1 and CDR2 from the germline V gene are LNHDA and SQIVND (reference sequence). This CDR3 region has 16 residues. This CDR3 is CASRAIVWAENTEAFF. CDR3 sequence (DNA): TGTGCCAGTAGGGCGATTGTGTGGGCAGAGAACACTGAAGCTTTCTTT.

DNA for the CDR3: TGTGCCTGGAGGGGACAGGGAGTAGGGTACGAGCAGTACTTC. Protein product: CAWRGQGVGYEQYF. The rearrangement uses TRBV30 and TRBJ2-7, with 9 bases lining up with TRBD1. The CDR3 is 14 amino acids. Trimming removed 3 bases from V and 4 bases from J; junction bases left unmatched: 7. The V gene's germline CDR1 is GTSNPN and CDR2 SVGIG (reference sequence). The whole variable domain, filled in from reference TRBV30 and TRBJ2-7, reads SQTIHQWPATLVQPVGSPLSLECTVEGTSNPNLYWYRQAAGRGLQLLFYSVGIGQISSEVPQNLSASRPQDRQFILSSKKLLLSDSGFYLCAWRGQGVGYEQYFGPGTRLTVT.

The genes are TRBV7-2 and TRBJ1-2; D is unclear. The CDR3 is 15 amino acids. Germline V gene lookup returns CDR1 SGHTA and CDR2 FQGNSA. V lost 1 base, J lost 3 bases, and 12 bases lay in between. The CDR3: CASSLGAALDYGYTF. CDR3 DNA sequence: TGTGCCAGCAGCTTAGGGGCGGCGTTGGACTATGGCTACACCTTC.

The chain combines TRBV6-1 with TRBJ1-5, with TRBD1 matching over 7 bases. Germline V CDR1 and CDR2: MNHNS, SASEGT. V gave up 6 bases and J gave up 5 bases; unmatched junction bases: 7. This CDR3 contains 14 residues. In nucleotides, the CDR3 is TGTGCCAGCAGCAAAGGACAGGTTCATCAGCCCCAGCATTTT. Amino acids: CASSKGQVHQPQHF.

The chain uses TRBV19 and TRBJ2-7, with D perhaps being TRBD1 or TRBD2 (7 bases each). Looked up from germline, CDR1 is LNHDA and CDR2 is SQIVND (reference sequence). The V gene lost 4 bases and the J gene lost 2 bases, with 15 bases spanning the gap. The CDR3 is made up of 15 amino acids. CDR3 region: CASSTGGGYAYEQYF. The CDR3 region has the DNA TGTGCCAGTAGTACAGGGGGGGGTTACGCCTACGAGCAGTACTTC.